The text below deals with one T cell receptor beta chain. In the source study's methods: By means of reference gene primer amplification, nucleated cell counts were estimated. This table comes from immunoSEQ multiplex PCR, and its TCRdb copy is limited to in-frame clones, with some not included. V, J and clone size are taken as reported in that table, and D and trimming were inferred from the DNA itself. The sample lists about 90,000 clones, 81% occurring once. The entry originates in a study of blood T cell repertoires in COVID-19. Overall study: Samples representing acute and convalescent COVID-19 were sourced from the United States, Italy and Spain. PBMCs, B-cell-depleted T cells, or T cells provided the cDNA or gDNA that made up the material.

Per the germline V gene, CDR1 is SGHRS and CDR2 is YFSETQ. CDR3 length equals 16 residues. With 2 bases clipped from V and 8 bases from J, the junction kept 15 bases outside the gene matches. Sample: peripheral blood. This sequence originates from a man older than 75 with active or convalescent COVID-19. The V gene is TRBV5-1, the J gene TRBJ1-2, with 7 bases matching TRBD1. The CDR3 protein is CASSLLLGTALEGYTF. CDR3 in DNA: TGCGCCAGCAGCTTACTACTTGGGACAGCCTTAGAGGGCTACACCTTC.